This TCR beta chain came from a study of blood T cells in healthy people across ages. Primers used in a second PCR of about 6 to 11 cycles were a sample-barcoded 5' primer and a J-beta primer mix. In TCRdb, the 5' RACE reads were re-called with MiXCR into one record per CDR3 protein. The sample carries hundreds of thousands of distinct CDR3 sequences, about 53% recorded once. This CDR3 has 15 amino acids. V dropped 5 bases and J dropped 7 bases, with 18 bases sitting between them. Germline loops: CDR1 SGHVS, CDR2 FQNEAQ. The sequence derives from a man aged 80 or over in good health. V and J are TRBV7-8 and TRBJ1-5; perhaps TRBD1 as D (5 bases). The material sequenced was blood. CDR3 sequence (DNA): TGTGCCAGCAGCCAAAGTGGGCAGGGTTCACAGCCCCAGCATTTT. Translated, it gives CASSQSGQGSQPQHF.